The 31 T cell receptor beta chains in this list originate from one sample, sequenced in a study of lymphopenia after photon versus proton radiotherapy. Only in-frame clones appear in the TCRdb table, and some are missing; sequencing was by immunoSEQ multiplex PCR. The sample holds 150,000 to 200,000 clones, about 85% seen once. Sequenced here: peripheral blood, sampled from a patient treated with photon-based radiotherapy. These receptors were collected from a man between 45 and 60 years old with gastric cancer.

V is TRBV6-5 and J is TRBJ2-5; D is uncertain. Between the trimmed V and J ends, which lost 5 bases and 3 bases, there was a span of 13 bases. The CDR3 totals 14 residues. CDR1 is MNHEY, CDR2 SVGAGI, per germline. The CDR3 nucleotides read TGTGCCAGCAGTCTCACTGCCAGGAAAGAGACCCAGTACTTC. It specifies CASSLTARKETQYF.

Only one count was recorded for this clone. This chain connects TRBV11-2 to TRBJ1-1; tentatively, D is TRBD1 (6 bases). Trimming took 4 bases from V and 3 from J, leaving 15 bases between them. This CDR3 region has 15 residues. CDR1 SGHAT and CDR2 FQNNGV come from the germline V gene. The CDR3 loop is CASSYLVGGHTEAFF. CDR3 nucleotides: TGTGCCAGCAGCTACTTAGTTGGGGGGCACACTGAAGCTTTCTTT.

The chain carries TRBV28 and TRBJ1-1, with D perhaps matching TRBD1 (6 bases). This CDR3 spans 15 amino acids. V lost 6 bases, J lost 1 base, and 15 bases lay in between. From germline, CDR1 is MDHEN and CDR2 SYDVKM. CDR3 amino acids: CASRPQGPSNTEAFF. The CDR3, as DNA: TGTGCCAGCAGGCCGCAGGGGCCCTCGAACACTGAAGCTTTCTTT.

The chain carries TRBV7-8 and TRBJ1-1, with D hard to call. V gave up 0 bases and J gave up 3 bases, with 11 bases separating them. The CDR3 has 15 amino acids. Per the germline V gene, CDR1 is SGHVS and CDR2 is FQNEAQ. CDR3 region: CASSLADGPYTEAFF. DNA of the CDR3: TGTGCCAGCAGCTTAGCGGATGGCCCCTACACTGAAGCTTTCTTT. The full variable domain, with the rest looked up from reference TRBV7-8 and TRBJ1-1, is GAGVSQSPRYKVAKRGQDVALRCDPISGHVSLFWYQQALGQGPEFLTYFQNEAQLDKSGLPSDRFFAERPEGSVSTLKIQRTQQEDSAVYLCASSLADGPYTEAFFGQGTRLTVV.

This clone was detected only a few times. V usage is TRBV6-5 and J usage is TRBJ2-6, with 7 bases identical to TRBD1. Unmatched junction bases numbered 6, after V lost 6 bases and J lost 4 bases. This CDR3 contains 15 residues. Germline V CDR1 and CDR2: MNHEY, SVGAGI. CDR3 nucleotides: TGTGCCAGCAGCTCAAGGGGGCGCGGGGCCAACGTCCTGACTTTC. It yields the protein CASSSRGRGANVLTF.

V usage is TRBV7-2 and J usage is TRBJ2-2; D not resolved. V dropped 5 bases and J dropped 3 bases, with 4 bases sitting between them. The CDR3 has 12 amino acids. Germline loops: CDR1 SGHTA, CDR2 FQGNSA. Here the CDR3 DNA reads TGTGCCAGCAGCACGCACACCGGGGAGCTGTTTTTT. This codes for CASSTHTGELFF.

The chain uses TRBV7-9 and TRBJ2-2, with 10 positions matching TRBD2. CDR1 is SEHNR and CDR2 is FQNEAQ in the germline V gene (reference sequence). The junction had 8 bases not matched to a gene; V was cut back by 3 bases and J by 4 bases. This CDR3 has 17 residues. As DNA, the CDR3 is TGTGCCAGCAGCTTCCCTATACTAGCGGGGATCACCGGGGAGCTGTTTTTT. Amino acids: CASSFPILAGITGELFF.

In DNA, the CDR3 is TGTGCCAGCAGGGCGGTCGCGTCCTACGAGCAGTACTTC. It codes for CASRAVASYEQYF. This rearrangement joins TRBV2 to TRBJ2-7; D gene unclear. The V end lost 6 bases, the J end lost 1 base, and 10 bases lay between the germline ends. The CDR3 is made up of 13 amino acids. In germline, CDR1 is SNHLY, CDR2 FYNNEI.

The chain couples TRBV28 to TRBJ1-5, with D possibly matching TRBD1 (5 bases). The germline V gene has CDR1 MDHEN and CDR2 SYDVKM. The CDR3 runs to 13 residues. V gave up 4 bases and J gave up 10 bases, with 14 bases separating them. The CDR3 spells CASSYSGTGPQHF. CDR3 coding DNA: TGTGCCAGCAGTTATTCAGGGACTGGCCCCCAGCATTTT.

The chain combines TRBV9 with TRBJ2-7, with D possibly being TRBD1 (6 bases). Germline loops: CDR1 SGDLS, CDR2 YYNGEE. The CDR3 length is 15 residues. Trimming stripped 0 bases from V and 2 bases from J, with 12 bases between. The CDR3 nucleotides read TGTGCCAGCAGCGTAGAGGCAGGGGCAACCTACGAGCAGTACTTC. The encoded protein is CASSVEAGATYEQYF.

The gene calls are TRBV6-1 and TRBJ1-1, with D hard to call. V was pared by 2 bases and J by 3 bases, with 13 bases between. CDR3 length equals 15 residues. Germline V gene sequence: CDR1 MNHNS, CDR2 SASEGT. The CDR3 region is CASSENEVRDTEAFF. CDR3 bases: TGTGCCAGCAGTGAAAATGAGGTTAGGGACACTGAAGCTTTCTTT.

This clone was detected once. The chain couples TRBV19 to TRBJ1-2, with D possibly TRBD1 on 6 matching bases. Trimming stripped 2 bases from V and 5 bases from J, with 9 bases between. CDR1 and CDR2 from the germline V gene are LNHDA and SQIVND (reference sequence). The CDR3 is made up of 13 amino acids. The CDR3 spells CASSILGQYGYTF. CDR3 DNA sequence: TGTGCCAGTAGTATACTCGGACAGTATGGCTACACCTTC.

This chain links TRBV28 with TRBJ2-2; a weak D match, TRBD1 (5 bases). Trimming stripped 5 bases from V and 1 base from J, with 11 bases between. Germline V lookup: CDR1 MDHEN, CDR2 SYDVKM. The CDR3 runs 15 residues. The CDR3 spells CASSTDSKNTGELFF. In nucleotides, the CDR3 is TGTGCCAGCAGTACAGACAGTAAGAACACCGGGGAGCTGTTTTTT.

The rearrangement uses TRBV5-1 and TRBJ2-7; TRBD2 agrees at 8 bases. CDR1 and CDR2 (germline): SGHRS, YFSETQ. The CDR3 totals 14 residues. J lost 2 bases, V lost 4 bases, and 5 bases had no gene match. The DNA of the CDR3 is TGCGCCAGCAGCAATAGCGGGGTCACCTACGAGCAGTACTTC. Residues: CASSNSGVTYEQYF.

The chain couples TRBV5-1 to TRBJ1-1; 9 nucleotides line up with TRBD1. Germline CDR1 SGHRS, CDR2 YFSETQ. The CDR3 extends over 13 amino acids. With V trimmed by 4 bases and J by 6 bases, 4 bases remained unmatched. The CDR3: CASSMDRGPEAFF. The CDR3 DNA is TGCGCCAGCAGCATGGACAGGGGCCCTGAAGCTTTCTTT.

V gene TRBV6-6 combines with J gene TRBJ2-5, with 8 nucleotides matching TRBD1. The CDR3 runs 13 residues. Germline V lookup: CDR1 MNHNY, CDR2 SVGAGI (reference sequence). Trimming cost V 6 bases and J 5 bases; bases outside gene matches: 5. The DNA for the CDR3 is TGTGCCAGCAGCCGACAGGGGTTGGAGACCCAGTACTTC. This translates into CASSRQGLETQYF.

The V and J genes are TRBV15 and TRBJ2-1, with a tentative D call TRBD2 (6 bases). With 5 bases removed from V and 3 bases from J, the gap between germline ends came to 8 bases. The CDR3 extends over 13 amino acids. CDR1 and CDR2 from the germline V gene are LNHNV and YYDKDF (reference sequence). CDR3 DNA: TGTGCCACCAGCCGGGACTTCTACAATGAGCAGTTCTTC. It specifies CATSRDFYNEQFF.

This chain uses TRBV9 with TRBJ2-2; 13 bases line up with TRBD2. J lost 5 bases, V lost 1 base, and 2 bases had no gene match. The CDR3 consists of 16 residues. Germline V lookup: CDR1 SGDLS, CDR2 YYNGEE. The CDR3 DNA reads as TGTGCCAGCAGCGTAAGGGGACTAGCGGGAACCGGGGAGCTGTTTTTT. Translated, it gives CASSVRGLAGTGELFF.

The V call is TRBV4-2, the J call TRBJ2-7, with D perhaps being TRBD1 or TRBD2 (5 bases each). V was shortened by 3 bases and J by 7 bases, with 13 bases between the two germline ends. Per the germline V gene, CDR1 is LGHNA and CDR2 is YNFKEQ. The CDR3 extends over 13 amino acids. CDR3 nucleotides: TGTGCCAGCAGCCAGGATATTGGGGGAGAGCAGTACTTC. This translates into CASSQDIGGEQYF.

The rearrangement uses TRBV7-6 and TRBJ2-3; TRBD2 matches 9 bases. Trimming cost V 1 base and J 1 base; bases outside gene matches: 0. The CDR3 covers 15 residues. The germline V gene has CDR1 SGHVS and CDR2 FNYEAQ. The CDR3 region is CASSLGLAGTDTQYF. CDR3 nucleotide sequence: TGTGCCAGCAGCTTAGGACTAGCGGGCACAGATACGCAGTATTTT. The complete variable domain, with remaining parts taken from reference TRBV7-6 and TRBJ2-3, reads GAGVSQSPRYKVTKRGQDVALRCDPISGHVSLYWYRQALGQGPEFLTYFNYEAQQDKSGLPNDRFSAERPEGSISTLTIQRTEQRDSAMYRCASSLGLAGTDTQYFGPGTRLTVL.

This chain connects TRBV5-1 to TRBJ2-2; D is perhaps TRBD1 (5 bases). V was pared by 1 base and J by 2 bases, with 15 bases between. Germline CDR1 SGHRS, CDR2 YFSETQ. This CDR3 comprises 17 residues. CDR3 DNA sequence: TGCGCCAGCAGCTTGTGGTACACAGGAGCTAACACCGGGGAGCTGTTTTTT. It specifies CASSLWYTGANTGELFF.

This clone turned up a few times. The chain has TRBV11-2 and TRBJ1-2; D uncertain. V was cut by 1 base and J by 8 bases, with 5 bases left in between. Germline assignment: CDR1 SGHAT and CDR2 FQNNGV. CDR3 length: 11 amino acids. The CDR3 DNA reads TGTGCCAGCAGCTTAGGCTACGGCTACACCTTC. The encoded protein is CASSLGYGYTF.

The chain couples TRBV28 to TRBJ1-5; no reliable D call. The CDR3 contains 16 residues. Trimming left V 4 bases short and J 0 bases short, with 13 bases between. CDR1 MDHEN and CDR2 SYDVKM come from the germline V gene. The chain's CDR3 is CASSSSSGYSNQPQHF. The CDR3 coding sequence is TGTGCCAGCAGTTCGTCTTCGGGTTATAGCAATCAGCCCCAGCATTTT.

CDR3 in amino acids: CASSESWRDEQYF. The CDR3 coding sequence is TGTGCCAGCAGTGAATCGTGGCGGGACGAGCAGTACTTC. The genes are TRBV2 and TRBJ2-7, with D possibly being TRBD2 (5 bases). CDR3 length equals 13 residues. Germline CDR1 reads SNHLY; CDR2 reads FYNNEI. Trimming pared 2 bases from V and 5 bases from J, leaving 10 bases between.

This sequence joins TRBV2 and TRBJ1-5; D call uncertain. Germline V lookup: CDR1 SNHLY, CDR2 FYNNEI. The V end lost 1 base, the J end lost 3 bases, and 13 bases lay between the germline ends. This CDR3 region has 16 residues. The CDR3 sequence is CASSEVRGNLNQPQHF. CDR3 in DNA: TGTGCCAGCAGTGAAGTAAGAGGGAACCTCAATCAGCCCCAGCATTTT.

The chain couples TRBV19 to TRBJ1-4; TRBD1 is a possible D gene (6 bases). The CDR3 length is 15 residues. V dropped 4 bases and J dropped 2 bases, with 11 bases sitting between them. Germline V gene data show CDR1 as LNHDA and CDR2 as SQIVND (reference sequence). CDR3 residues: CASSTEQGTNEKLFF. The CDR3 DNA reads as TGTGCCAGTAGTACCGAACAGGGCACTAATGAAAAACTGTTTTTT.

J is TRBJ2-7 and V is TRBV7-2; D may be TRBD2 (6 bases). Germline-derived CDR1 and CDR2 are SGHTA and FQGNSA. The V end lost 8 bases, the J end lost 2 bases, and 13 bases lay between the germline ends. The CDR3 loop spans 13 amino acids. This CDR3 is CASGGNPTYEQYF. DNA for the CDR3: TGTGCCAGCGGGGGGAATCCTACCTACGAGCAGTACTTC.

The chain couples TRBV29-1 to TRBJ2-1, with D uncertain. Trimming took 3 bases from V and 6 from J, leaving 15 bases between them. This CDR3 has 14 amino acids. Germline loops: CDR1 SQVTM, CDR2 ANQGSEA. The CDR3: CSVEIPQSVNEQFF. In nucleotides, the CDR3 is TGCAGCGTTGAGATACCCCAGAGCGTCAATGAGCAGTTCTTC.

In this sample, this clone turned up once. This rearrangement joins TRBV16 to TRBJ2-1; 10 nucleotides match TRBD2. Losses at the gene ends were 2 bases for V and 5 bases for J; bases not matched to a gene: 6. Germline CDR1 reads KGHSY; CDR2 reads FQNENV. The CDR3 is made up of 16 amino acids. The CDR3 sequence is CASSQGALAGHNEQFF. CDR3 DNA: TGTGCCAGCAGCCAAGGGGCACTAGCGGGACACAATGAGCAGTTCTTC.

The chain has TRBV5-4 and TRBJ2-3; no clear D gene. In germline, CDR1 is SGHNT, CDR2 YYREEE (reference sequence). The CDR3 runs 13 residues. V lost 6 bases, J lost 3 bases, and 11 bases lay in between. As DNA, the CDR3 is TGTGCCAGCACCGCCACTATGACAGATACGCAGTATTTT. It specifies CASTATMTDTQYF.

The V and J genes are TRBV19 and TRBJ1-1; no clear D. Germline values: CDR1 LNHDA, CDR2 SQIVND (reference sequence). V was pared by 4 bases and J by 11 bases, with 11 bases between. This CDR3 spans 11 amino acids. CDR3 DNA sequence: TGTGCCAGTAGTACCCGACTTGAGGCTTTCTTT. Translating it yields CASSTRLEAFF.